Described below is a single T cell receptor (beta chain) sequence and its context. Antigen: not known. Each cDNA molecule in the library carried unique molecular identifiers. As handled by the study authors: Samples ranged from roughly 23,224 to 690,600 TCRs, with a median of approximately 91,000. TCRdb reanalysed the RACE reads using MiXCR and keeps one entry per CDR3 protein. These V and J calls rely on TCRdb rather than the paper's analysis. The data show 200,000 to 300,000 distinct CDR3 sequences, with about 9% seen just once and over 2% held by the top ten. This record belongs to a study of human T cells and chemical hapten exposure. Study outcomes and limitations: TCRs at high frequency, those above 1 in 1000, did not change with DPC sensitization. It should be noted that donors had alopecia, so their immune response may differ from healthy people's.

Sample time point: pre-sensitization, week 0. Documented treatment: therapeutic diphenylcyclopropenone sensitization with weekly scalp DPC. This receptor was taken from a middle-aged woman with alopecia areata. Some clones in this sample may be carry-over from other donors' samples. Source: whole blood, taken in connection with sensitization to the hapten diphenylcyclopropenone (DPC).

The CDR3 reads CASSQGRWDQETQYF. The DNA for the CDR3 is TGTGCCAGCAGCCAAGGTCGGTGGGACCAAGAGACCCAGTACTTC. The gene calls are TRBV14 and TRBJ2-5; no reliable D call. Between the trimmed V and J ends, which lost 1 base and 0 bases, there was a span of 9 bases. Germline CDR1 reads SGHDN; CDR2 reads FVKESK. The length of the CDR3 is 15 residues.